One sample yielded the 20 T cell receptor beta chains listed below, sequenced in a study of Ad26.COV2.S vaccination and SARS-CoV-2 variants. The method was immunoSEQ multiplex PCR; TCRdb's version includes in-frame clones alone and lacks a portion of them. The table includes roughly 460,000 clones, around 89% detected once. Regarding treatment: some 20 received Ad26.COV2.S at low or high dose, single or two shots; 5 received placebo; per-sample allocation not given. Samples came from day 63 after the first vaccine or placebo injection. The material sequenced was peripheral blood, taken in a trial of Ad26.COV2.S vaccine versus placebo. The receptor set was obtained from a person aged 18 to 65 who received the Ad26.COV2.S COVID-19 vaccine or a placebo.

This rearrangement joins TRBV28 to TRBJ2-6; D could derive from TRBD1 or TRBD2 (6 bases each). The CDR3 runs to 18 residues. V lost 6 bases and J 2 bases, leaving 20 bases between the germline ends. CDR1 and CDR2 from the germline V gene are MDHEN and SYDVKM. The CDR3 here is CASRRRELGGPGANVLTF. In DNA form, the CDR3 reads TGTGCCAGCAGACGCCGGGAGTTAGGGGGACCTGGGGCCAACGTCCTGACTTTC.

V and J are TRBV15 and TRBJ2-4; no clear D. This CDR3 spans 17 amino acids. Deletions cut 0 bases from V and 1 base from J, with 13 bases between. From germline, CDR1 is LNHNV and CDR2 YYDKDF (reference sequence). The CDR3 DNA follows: TGTGCCACCAGCAGAGATAGTTCTAATGGGGCCAAAAACATTCAGTACTTC. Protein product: CATSRDSSNGAKNIQYF.

CDR3 loop: CASSQSTRRTTYNEQFF. DNA of the CDR3: TGTGCCAGCAGCCAATCGACCCGGCGGACAACCTACAATGAGCAGTTCTTC. The genes are TRBV14 and TRBJ2-1; possible D gene TRBD1, 5 bases. Trimming cost V 2 bases and J 2 bases, with 16 bases left between them. Germline CDR1 reads SGHDN; CDR2 reads FVKESK. The CDR3 runs to 17 residues.

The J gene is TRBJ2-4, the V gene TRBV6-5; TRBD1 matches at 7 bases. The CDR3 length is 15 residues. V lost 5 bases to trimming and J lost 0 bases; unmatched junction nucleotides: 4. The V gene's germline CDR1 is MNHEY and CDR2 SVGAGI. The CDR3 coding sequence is TGTGCCAGCAGTACGGACAGGCTAGCCAAAAACATTCAGTACTTC. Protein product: CASSTDRLAKNIQYF.

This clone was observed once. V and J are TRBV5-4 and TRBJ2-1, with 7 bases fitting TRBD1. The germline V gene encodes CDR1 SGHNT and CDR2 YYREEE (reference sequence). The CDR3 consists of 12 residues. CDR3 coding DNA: TGTGTCACGAGGACAGGAGGCAATGAGCAGTTCTTC. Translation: CVTRTGGNEQFF.

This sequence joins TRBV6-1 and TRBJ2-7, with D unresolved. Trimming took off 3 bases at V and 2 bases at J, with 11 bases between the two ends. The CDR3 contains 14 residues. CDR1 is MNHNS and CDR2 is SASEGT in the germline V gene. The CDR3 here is CASSEGGATYEQYF. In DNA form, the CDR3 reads TGTGCCAGCAGTGAGGGCGGTGCTACCTACGAGCAGTACTTC.

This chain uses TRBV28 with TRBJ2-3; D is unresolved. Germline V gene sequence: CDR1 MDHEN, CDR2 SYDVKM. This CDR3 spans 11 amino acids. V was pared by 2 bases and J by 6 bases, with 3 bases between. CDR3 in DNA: TGTGCCAGCAGTTTAAGGGATACGCAGTATTTT. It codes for CASSLRDTQYF.

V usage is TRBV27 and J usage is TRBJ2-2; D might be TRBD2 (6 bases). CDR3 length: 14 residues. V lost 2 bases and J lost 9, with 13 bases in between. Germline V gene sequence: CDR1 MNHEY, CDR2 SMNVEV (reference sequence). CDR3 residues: CASSLGRGSWELFF. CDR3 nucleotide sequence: TGTGCCAGCAGTTTAGGTCGGGGGAGCTGGGAGCTGTTTTTT.

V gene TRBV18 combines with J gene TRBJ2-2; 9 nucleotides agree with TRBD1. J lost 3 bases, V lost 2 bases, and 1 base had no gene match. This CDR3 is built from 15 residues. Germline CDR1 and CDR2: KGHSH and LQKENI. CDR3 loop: CASSPRTGDTGELFF. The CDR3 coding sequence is TGTGCCAGCTCACCAAGGACAGGGGACACCGGGGAGCTGTTTTTT. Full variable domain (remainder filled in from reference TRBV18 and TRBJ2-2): NAGVMQNPRHLVRRRGQEARLRCSPMKGHSHVYWYRQLPEEGLKFMVYLQKENIIDESGMPKERFSAEFPKEGPSILRIQQVVRGDSAAYFCASSPRTGDTGELFFGEGSRLTVL.

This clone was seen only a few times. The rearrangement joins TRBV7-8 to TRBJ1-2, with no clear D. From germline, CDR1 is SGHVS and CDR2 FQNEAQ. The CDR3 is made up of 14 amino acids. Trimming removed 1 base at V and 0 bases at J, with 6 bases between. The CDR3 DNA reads TGTGCCAGCAGCTTAGACCCGACTAACTATGGCTACACCTTC. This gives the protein CASSLDPTNYGYTF. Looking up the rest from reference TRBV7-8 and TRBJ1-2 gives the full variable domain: GAGVSQSPRYKVAKRGQDVALRCDPISGHVSLFWYQQALGQGPEFLTYFQNEAQLDKSGLPSDRFFAERPEGSVSTLKIQRTQQEDSAVYLCASSLDPTNYGYTFGSGTRLTVV.

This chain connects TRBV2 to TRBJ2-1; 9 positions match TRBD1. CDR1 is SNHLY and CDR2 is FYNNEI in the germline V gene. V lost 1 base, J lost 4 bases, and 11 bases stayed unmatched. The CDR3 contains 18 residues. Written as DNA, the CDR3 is TGTGCCAGCAGTGAAGTGGACAGGGGCCCCCTACTATACAATGAGCAGTTCTTC. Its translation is CASSEVDRGPLLYNEQFF.

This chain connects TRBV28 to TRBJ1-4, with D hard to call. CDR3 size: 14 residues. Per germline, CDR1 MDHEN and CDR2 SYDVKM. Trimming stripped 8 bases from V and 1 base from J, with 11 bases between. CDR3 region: CASGEVRTNEKLFF. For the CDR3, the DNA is TGTGCCAGCGGGGAGGTGAGAACTAATGAAAAACTGTTTTTT.

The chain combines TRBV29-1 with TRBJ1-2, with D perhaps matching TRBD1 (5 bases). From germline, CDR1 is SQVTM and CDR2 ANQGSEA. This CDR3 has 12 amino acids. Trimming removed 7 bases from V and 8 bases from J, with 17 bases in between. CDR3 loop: CSADGTGGGYTF. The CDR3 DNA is TGCAGCGCCGACGGGACCGGCGGCGGCTACACCTTC. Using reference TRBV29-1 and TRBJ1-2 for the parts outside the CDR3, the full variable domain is SAVISQKPSRDICQRGTSLTIQCQVDSQVTMMFWYRQQPGQSLTLIATANQGSEATYESGFVIDKFPISRPNLTFSTLTVSNMSPEDSSIYLCSADGTGGGYTFGSGTRLTVV.

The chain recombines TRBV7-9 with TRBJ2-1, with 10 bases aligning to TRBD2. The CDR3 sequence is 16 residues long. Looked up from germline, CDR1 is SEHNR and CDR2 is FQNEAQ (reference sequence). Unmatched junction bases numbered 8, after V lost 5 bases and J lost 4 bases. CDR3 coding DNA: TGTGCCAGCAGCATTAGCGGGGGGCCCTATTACAATGAGCAGTTCTTC. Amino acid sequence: CASSISGGPYYNEQFF.

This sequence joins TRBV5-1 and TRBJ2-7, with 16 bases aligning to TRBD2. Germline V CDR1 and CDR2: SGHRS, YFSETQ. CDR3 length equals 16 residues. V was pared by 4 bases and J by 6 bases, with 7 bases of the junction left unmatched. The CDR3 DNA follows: TGCGCCAGCAGCCCGGGACTAGCGGGAGGGCCTCGCGAGCAGTACTTC. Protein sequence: CASSPGLAGGPREQYF. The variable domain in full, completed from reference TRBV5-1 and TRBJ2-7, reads KAGVTQTPRYLIKTRGQQVTLSCSPISGHRSVSWYQQTPGQGLQFLFEYFSETQRNKGNFPGRFSGRQFSNSRSEMNVSTLELGDSALYLCASSPGLAGGPREQYFGPGTRLTVT.

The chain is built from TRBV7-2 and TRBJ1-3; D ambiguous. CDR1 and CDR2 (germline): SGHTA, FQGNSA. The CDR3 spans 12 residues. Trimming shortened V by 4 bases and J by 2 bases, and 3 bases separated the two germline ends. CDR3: CASSSAGNTIYF. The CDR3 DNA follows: TGTGCCAGCAGCTCTGCTGGAAACACCATATATTTT.

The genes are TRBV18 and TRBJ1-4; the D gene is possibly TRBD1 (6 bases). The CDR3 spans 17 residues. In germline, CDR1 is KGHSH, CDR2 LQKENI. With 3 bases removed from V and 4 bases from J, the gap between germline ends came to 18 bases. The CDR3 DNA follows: TGTGCCAGCTCACCTACCGGGACACCGTCGGGTAATGAAAAACTGTTTTTT. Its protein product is CASSPTGTPSGNEKLFF.

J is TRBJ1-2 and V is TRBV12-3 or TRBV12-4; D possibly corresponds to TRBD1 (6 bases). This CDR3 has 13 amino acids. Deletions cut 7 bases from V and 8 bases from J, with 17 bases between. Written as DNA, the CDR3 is TGTGCCAGCACCCAAGGGGGGGCCGGCGGCTACACCTTC. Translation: CASTQGGAGGYTF.

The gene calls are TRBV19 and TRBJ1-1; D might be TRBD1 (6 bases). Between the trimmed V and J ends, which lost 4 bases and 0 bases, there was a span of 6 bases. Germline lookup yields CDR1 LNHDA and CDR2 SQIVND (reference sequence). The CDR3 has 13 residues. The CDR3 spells CASSNRVNTEAFF. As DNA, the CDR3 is TGTGCCAGTAGTAACAGGGTGAACACTGAAGCTTTCTTT.

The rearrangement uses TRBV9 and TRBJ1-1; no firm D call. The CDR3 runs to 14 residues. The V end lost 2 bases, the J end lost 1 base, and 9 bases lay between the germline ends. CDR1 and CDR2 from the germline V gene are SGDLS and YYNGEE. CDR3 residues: CASSVGSANTEAFF. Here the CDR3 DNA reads TGTGCCAGCAGCGTCGGCAGTGCGAACACTGAAGCTTTCTTT. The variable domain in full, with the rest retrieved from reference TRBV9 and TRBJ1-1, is DSGVTQTPKHLITATGQRVTLRCSPRSGDLSVYWYQQSLDQGLQFLIQYYNGEERAKGNILERFSAQQFPDLHSELNLSSLELGDSALYFCASSVGSANTEAFFGQGTRLTVV.